This T cell receptor (beta chain) was captured in a study of blood T cell repertoires in COVID-19. The V segment lost 5 bases and the J segment 2 bases; nucleotides outside the gene matches: 0. The V gene's germline CDR1 is LGHDT and CDR2 YNNKEL (reference sequence). The length of the CDR3 is 13 residues. The sample holds a few counts of this clone. Method: immunoSEQ multiplex PCR; TCRdb's copy keeps in-frame clones and lacks some. This table has under 150,000 clones, less than 85% appearing once. Sequenced material: peripheral blood. The V gene is TRBV3-1 (or the pseudogene TRBV3-2), the J gene TRBJ1-5; 7 nucleotides align to TRBD1. The receptor was derived from a human donor in a cohort sampled during active COVID-19. The CDR3 region has the DNA TGTGCCAGCAGCGGACAGGGCAATCAGCCCCAGCATTTT. Protein product: CASSGQGNQPQHF.